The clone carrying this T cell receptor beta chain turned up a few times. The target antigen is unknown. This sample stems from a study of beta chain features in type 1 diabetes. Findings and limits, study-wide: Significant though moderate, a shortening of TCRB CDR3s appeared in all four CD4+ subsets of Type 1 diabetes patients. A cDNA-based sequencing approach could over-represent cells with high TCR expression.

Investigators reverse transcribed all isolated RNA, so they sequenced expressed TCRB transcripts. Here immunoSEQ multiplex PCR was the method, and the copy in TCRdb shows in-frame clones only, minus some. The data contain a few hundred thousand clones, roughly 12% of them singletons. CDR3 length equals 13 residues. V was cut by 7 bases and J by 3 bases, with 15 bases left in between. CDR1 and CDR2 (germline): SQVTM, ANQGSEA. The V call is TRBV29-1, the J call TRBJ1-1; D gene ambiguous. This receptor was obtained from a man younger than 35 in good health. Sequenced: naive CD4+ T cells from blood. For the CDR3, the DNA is TGCAGCGCCCGACGACAATTGGACACTGAAGCTTTCTTT. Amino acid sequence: CSARRQLDTEAFF.